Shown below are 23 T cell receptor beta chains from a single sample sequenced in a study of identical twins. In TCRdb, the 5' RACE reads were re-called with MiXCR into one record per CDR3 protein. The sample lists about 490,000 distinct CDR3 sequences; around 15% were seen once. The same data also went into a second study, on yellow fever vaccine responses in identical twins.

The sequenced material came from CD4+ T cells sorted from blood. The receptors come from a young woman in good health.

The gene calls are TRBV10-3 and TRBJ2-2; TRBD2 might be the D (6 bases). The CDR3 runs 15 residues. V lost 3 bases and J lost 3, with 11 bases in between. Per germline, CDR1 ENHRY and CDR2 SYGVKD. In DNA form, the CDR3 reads TGTGCCATCAGTGAAGTAGGAGGGGACACCGGGGAGCTGTTTTTT. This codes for CAISEVGGDTGELFF.

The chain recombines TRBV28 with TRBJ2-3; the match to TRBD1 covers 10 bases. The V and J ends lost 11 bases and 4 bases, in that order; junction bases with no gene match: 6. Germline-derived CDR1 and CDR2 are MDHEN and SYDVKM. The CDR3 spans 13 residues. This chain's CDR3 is CALGTGVADTQYF. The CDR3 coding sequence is TGTGCCCTTGGGACAGGGGTCGCAGATACGCAGTATTTT.

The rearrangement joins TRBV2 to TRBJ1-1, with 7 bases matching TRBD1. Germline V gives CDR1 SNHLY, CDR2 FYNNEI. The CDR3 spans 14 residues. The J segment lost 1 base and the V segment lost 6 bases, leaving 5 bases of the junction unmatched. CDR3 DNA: TGTGCCAGCAGAGCGACAGGGCAGAACACTGAAGCTTTCTTT. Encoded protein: CASRATGQNTEAFF.

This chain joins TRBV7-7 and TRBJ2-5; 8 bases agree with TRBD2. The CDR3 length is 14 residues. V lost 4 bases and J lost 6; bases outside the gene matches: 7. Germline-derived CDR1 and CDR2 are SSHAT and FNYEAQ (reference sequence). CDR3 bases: TGTGCCAGCAGCTCCACGGGGGGGCTAAAGACCCAGTACTTC. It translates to CASSSTGGLKTQYF.

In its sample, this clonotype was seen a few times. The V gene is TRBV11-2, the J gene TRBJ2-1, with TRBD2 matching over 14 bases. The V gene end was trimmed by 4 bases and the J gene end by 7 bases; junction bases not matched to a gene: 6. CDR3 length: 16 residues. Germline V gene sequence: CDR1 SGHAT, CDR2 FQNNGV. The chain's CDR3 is CASSSRLAGGPNEQFF. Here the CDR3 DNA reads TGTGCCAGCAGCTCGCGACTAGCGGGGGGGCCGAATGAGCAGTTCTTC.

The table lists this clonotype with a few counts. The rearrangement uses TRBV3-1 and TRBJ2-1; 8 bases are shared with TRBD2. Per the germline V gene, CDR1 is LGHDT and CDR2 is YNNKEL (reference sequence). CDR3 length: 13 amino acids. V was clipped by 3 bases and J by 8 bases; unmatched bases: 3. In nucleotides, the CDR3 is TGTGCCAGCAGCCATCGGACTAGCTATGAGCAGTTCTTC. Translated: CASSHRTSYEQFF.

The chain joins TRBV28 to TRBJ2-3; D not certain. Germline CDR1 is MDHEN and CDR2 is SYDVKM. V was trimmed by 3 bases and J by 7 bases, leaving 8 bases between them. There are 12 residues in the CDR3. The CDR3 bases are TGTGCCAGCAGTTTCCTAGGTAATACGCAGTATTTT. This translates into CASSFLGNTQYF.

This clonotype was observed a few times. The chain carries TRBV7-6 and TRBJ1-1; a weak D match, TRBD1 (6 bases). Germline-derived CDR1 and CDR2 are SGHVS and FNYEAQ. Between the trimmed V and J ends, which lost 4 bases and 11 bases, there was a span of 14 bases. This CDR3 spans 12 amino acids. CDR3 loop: CASSSHTGHAFF. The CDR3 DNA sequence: TGTGCCAGCAGCTCCCACACAGGGCACGCTTTCTTT. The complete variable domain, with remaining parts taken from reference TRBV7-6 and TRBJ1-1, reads GAGVSQSPRYKVTKRGQDVALRCDPISGHVSLYWYRQALGQGPEFLTYFNYEAQQDKSGLPNDRFSAERPEGSISTLTIQRTEQRDSAMYRCASSSHTGHAFFGQGTRLTVV.

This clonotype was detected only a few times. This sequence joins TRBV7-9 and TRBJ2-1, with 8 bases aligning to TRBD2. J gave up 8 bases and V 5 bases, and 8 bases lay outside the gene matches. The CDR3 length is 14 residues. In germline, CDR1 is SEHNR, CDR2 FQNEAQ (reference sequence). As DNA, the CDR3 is TGTGCCAGCAGCCCACCGGGACTAGGGGATGAGCAGTTCTTC. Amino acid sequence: CASSPPGLGDEQFF.

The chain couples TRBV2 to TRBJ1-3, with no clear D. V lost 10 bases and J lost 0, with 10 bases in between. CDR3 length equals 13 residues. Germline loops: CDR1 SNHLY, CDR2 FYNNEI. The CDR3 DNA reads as TGTGCCAAAGGACGGGGCTCTGGAAACACCATATATTTT. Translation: CAKGRGSGNTIYF.

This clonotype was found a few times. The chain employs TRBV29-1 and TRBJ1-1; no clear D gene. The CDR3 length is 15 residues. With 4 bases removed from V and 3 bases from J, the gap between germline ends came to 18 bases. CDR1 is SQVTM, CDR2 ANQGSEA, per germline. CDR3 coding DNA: TGCAGCGTTGCCCTCGGACTTAAAATTGACACTGAAGCTTTCTTT. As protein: CSVALGLKIDTEAFF.

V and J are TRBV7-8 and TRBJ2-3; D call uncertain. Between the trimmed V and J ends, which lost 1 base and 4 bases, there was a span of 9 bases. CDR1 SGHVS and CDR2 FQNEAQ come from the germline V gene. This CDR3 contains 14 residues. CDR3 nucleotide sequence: TGTGCCAGCAGCTTAGACCCAGTCGCAGATACGCAGTATTTT. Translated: CASSLDPVADTQYF.

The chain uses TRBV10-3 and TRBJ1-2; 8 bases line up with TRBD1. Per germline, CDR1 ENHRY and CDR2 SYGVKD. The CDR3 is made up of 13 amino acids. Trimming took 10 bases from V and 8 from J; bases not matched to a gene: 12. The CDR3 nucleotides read TGTGCCAGCGAAGACAGGGGTTTAGGGGGCTACACCTTC. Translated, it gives CASEDRGLGGYTF.

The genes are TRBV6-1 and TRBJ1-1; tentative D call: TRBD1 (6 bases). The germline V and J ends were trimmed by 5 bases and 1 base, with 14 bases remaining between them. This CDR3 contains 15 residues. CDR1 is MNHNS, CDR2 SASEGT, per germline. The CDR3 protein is CASSLRTDGNTEAFF. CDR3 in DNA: TGTGCCAGCAGTCTAAGGACAGACGGGAACACTGAAGCTTTCTTT.

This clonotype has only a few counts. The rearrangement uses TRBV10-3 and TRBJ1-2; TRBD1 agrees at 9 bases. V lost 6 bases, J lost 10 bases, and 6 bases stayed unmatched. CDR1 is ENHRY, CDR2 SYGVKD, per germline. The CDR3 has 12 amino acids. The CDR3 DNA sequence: TGTGCCATCAGAGGGACAGGGAGGGACTACACCTTC. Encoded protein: CAIRGTGRDYTF.

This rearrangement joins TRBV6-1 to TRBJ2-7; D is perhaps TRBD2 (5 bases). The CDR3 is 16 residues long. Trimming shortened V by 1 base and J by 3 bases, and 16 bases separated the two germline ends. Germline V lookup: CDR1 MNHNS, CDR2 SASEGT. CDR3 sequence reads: CASSEGPPTTSYEQYF. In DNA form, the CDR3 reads TGTGCCAGCAGTGAAGGGCCACCGACTACCAGCTACGAGCAGTACTTC.

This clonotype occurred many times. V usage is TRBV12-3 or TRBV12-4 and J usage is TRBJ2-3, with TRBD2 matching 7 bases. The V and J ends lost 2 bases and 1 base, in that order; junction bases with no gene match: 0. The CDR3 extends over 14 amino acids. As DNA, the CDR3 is TGTGCCAGCAGTTTACTAGCGGGCACAGATACGCAGTATTTT. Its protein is CASSLLAGTDTQYF.

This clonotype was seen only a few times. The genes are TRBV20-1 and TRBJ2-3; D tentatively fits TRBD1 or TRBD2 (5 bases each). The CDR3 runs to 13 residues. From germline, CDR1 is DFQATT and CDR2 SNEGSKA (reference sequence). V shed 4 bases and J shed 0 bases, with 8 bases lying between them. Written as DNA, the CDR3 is TGCAGTGCTATTCGGGACAGCACAGATACGCAGTATTTT. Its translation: CSAIRDSTDTQYF.

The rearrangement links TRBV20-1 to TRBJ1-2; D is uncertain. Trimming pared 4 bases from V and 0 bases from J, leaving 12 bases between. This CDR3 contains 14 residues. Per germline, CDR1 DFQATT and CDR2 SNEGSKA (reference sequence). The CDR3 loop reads CSAIRPGSNYGYTF. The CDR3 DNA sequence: TGCAGTGCTATCAGGCCAGGCTCTAACTATGGCTACACCTTC.

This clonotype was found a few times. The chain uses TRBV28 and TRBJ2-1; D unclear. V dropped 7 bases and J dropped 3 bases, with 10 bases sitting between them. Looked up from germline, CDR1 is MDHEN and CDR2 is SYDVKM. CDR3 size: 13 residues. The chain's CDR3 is CASTTVGYNEQFF. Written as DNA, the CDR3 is TGTGCCAGCACCACCGTGGGCTACAATGAGCAGTTCTTC.

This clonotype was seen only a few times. The CDR3: CASSPGLAGGFSSYNEQFF. As DNA, the CDR3 is TGCGCCAGCAGCCCAGGACTAGCGGGAGGGTTTAGCTCCTACAATGAGCAGTTCTTC. J is TRBJ2-1 and V is TRBV5-1, with TRBD2 matching 15 bases. Germline assignment: CDR1 SGHRS and CDR2 YFSETQ. J lost 0 bases, V lost 4 bases, and 8 bases had no gene match. This CDR3 has 19 residues.

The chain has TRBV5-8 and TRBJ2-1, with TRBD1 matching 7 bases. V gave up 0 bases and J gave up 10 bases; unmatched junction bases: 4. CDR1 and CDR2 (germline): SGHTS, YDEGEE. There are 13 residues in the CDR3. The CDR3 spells CASSLGKDREQFF. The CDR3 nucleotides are TGTGCCAGCAGCTTGGGGAAGGACAGGGAGCAGTTCTTC.

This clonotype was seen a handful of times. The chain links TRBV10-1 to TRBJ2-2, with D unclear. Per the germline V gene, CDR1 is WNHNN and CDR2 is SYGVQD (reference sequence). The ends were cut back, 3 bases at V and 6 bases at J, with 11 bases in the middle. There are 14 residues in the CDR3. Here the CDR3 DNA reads TGCGCCAGCAGTGAACGGCAGGCGGCCGGGGAGCTGTTTTTT. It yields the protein CASSERQAAGELFF.